This T cell receptor (beta chain) emerged from a study of blood T cells in healthy people across ages. Study overall: With template switching, about one barcoded beta molecule was captured per two T cells.

Study-wide results and limits: Changes in expanded clonotypes were possibly confounded, as the CMV status of donors was unknown. Getting older went along with TCR beta diversity per million T cells dropping roughly linearly.

This clonotype has just a few counts. As yet, its antigen is unknown. The CDR3 is made up of 12 amino acids. Trimming removed 6 bases at V and 5 bases at J, with 8 bases between. The germline CDR1 and CDR2 sequences are SNHLY and FYNNEI. A sample-barcoded 5' primer and a J-beta primer mix were used in a second PCR of about 7 to 12 cycles. TCRdb itself ran the 5' RACE reads through MiXCR, one entry per CDR3 protein. The sample shows almost 1 million distinct CDR3 sequences, just over 50% of them seen only once. The V and J genes are TRBV2 and TRBJ2-1; D not certain. The sequencing sample was made of blood. This receptor was taken from a woman aged 60-75 years in good health. In DNA form, the CDR3 reads TGTGCCAGCAGACGGCTCAACAATGAGCAGTTCTTC. Translating it yields CASRRLNNEQFF.